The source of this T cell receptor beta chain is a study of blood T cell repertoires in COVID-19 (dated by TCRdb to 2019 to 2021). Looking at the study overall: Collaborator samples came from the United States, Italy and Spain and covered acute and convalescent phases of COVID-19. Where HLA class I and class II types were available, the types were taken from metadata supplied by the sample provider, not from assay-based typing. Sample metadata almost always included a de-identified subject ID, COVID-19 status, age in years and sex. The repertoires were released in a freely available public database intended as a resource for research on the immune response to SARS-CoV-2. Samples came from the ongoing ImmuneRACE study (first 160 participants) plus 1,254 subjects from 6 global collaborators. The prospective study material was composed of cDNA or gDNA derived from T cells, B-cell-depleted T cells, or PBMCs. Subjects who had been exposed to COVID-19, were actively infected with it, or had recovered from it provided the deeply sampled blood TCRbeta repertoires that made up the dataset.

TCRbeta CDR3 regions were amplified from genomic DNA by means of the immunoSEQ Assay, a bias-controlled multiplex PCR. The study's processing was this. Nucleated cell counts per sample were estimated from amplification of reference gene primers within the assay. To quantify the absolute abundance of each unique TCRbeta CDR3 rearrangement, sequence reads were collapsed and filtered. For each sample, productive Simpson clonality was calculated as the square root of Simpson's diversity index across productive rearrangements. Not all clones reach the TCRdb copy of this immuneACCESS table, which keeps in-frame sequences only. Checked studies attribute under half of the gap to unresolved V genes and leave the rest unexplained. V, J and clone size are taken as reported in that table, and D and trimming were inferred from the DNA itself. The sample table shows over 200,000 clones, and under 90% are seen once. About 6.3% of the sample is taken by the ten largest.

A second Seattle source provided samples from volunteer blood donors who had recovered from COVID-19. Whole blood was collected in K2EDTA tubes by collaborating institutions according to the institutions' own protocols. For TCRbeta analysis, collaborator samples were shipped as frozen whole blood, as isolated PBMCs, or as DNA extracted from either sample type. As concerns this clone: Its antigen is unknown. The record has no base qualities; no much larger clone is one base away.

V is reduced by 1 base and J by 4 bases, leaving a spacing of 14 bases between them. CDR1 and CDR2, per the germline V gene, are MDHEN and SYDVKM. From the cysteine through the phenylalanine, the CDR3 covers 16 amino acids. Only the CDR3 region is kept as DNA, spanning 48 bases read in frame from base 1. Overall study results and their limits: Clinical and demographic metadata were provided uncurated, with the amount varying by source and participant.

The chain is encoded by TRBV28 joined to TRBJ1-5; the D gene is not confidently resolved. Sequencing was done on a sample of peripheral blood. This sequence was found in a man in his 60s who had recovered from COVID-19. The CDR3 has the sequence CASSLSATSGNQPQHF. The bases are TGTGCCAGCAGTTTATCAGCTACGTCGGGGAATCAGCCCCAGCATTTT.